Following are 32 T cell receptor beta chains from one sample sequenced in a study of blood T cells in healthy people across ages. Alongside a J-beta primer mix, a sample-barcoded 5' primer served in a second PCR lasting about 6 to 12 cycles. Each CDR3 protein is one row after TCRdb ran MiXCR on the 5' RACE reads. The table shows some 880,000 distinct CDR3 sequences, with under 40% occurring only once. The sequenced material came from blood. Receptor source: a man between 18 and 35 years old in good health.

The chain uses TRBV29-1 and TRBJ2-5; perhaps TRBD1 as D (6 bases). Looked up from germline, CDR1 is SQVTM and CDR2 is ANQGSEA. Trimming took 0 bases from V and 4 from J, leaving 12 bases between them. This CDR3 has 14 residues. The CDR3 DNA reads TGCAGCGTTGAAGAAGGGGACATAAGAGAGACCCAGTACTTC. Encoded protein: CSVEEGDIRETQYF. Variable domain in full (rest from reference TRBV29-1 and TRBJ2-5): SAVISQKPSRDICQRGTSLTIQCQVDSQVTMMFWYRQQPGQSLTLIATANQGSEATYESGFVIDKFPISRPNLTFSTLTVSNMSPEDSSIYLCSVEEGDIRETQYFGPGTRLLVL.

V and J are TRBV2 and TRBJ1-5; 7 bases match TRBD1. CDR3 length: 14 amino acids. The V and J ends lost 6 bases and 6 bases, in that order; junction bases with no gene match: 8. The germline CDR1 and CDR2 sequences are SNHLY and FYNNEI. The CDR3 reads CASRIGQDPQPQHF. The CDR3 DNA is TGTGCCAGCAGGATCGGACAGGACCCTCAGCCCCAGCATTTT. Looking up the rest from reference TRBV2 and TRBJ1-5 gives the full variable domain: EPEVTQTPSHQVTQMGQEVILRCVPISNHLYFYWYRQILGQKVEFLVSFYNNEISEKSEIFDDQFSVERPDGSNFTLKIRSTKLEDSAMYFCASRIGQDPQPQHFGDGTRLSIL.

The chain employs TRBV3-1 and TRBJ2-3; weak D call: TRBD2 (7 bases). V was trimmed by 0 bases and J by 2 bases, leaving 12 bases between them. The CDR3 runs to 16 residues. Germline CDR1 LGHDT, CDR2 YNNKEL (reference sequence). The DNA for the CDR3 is TGTGCCAGCAGCCAAGACCGGGGGGCCGACACAGATACGCAGTATTTT. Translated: CASSQDRGADTDTQYF.

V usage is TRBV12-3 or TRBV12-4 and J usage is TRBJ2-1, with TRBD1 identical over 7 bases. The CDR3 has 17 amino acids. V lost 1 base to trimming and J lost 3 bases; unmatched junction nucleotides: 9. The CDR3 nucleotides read TGTGCCAGCAGTTTAGGCCGGGACAGCGGTCACTACAATGAGCAGTTCTTC. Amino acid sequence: CASSLGRDSGHYNEQFF.

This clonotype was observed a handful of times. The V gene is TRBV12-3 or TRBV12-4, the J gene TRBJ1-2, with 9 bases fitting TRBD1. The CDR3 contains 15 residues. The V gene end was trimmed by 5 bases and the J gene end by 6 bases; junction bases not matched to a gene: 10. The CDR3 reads CASSIRTGAKDGYTF. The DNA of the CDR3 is TGTGCCAGCAGTATACGGACAGGGGCAAAGGATGGCTACACCTTC.

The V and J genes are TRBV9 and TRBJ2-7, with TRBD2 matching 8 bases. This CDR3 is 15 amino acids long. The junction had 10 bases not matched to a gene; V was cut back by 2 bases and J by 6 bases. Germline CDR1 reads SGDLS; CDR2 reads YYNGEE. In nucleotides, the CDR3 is TGTGCCAGCAGCGTCGACAGCGGGAGCCGGTCCGAGCAGTACTTC. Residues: CASSVDSGSRSEQYF.

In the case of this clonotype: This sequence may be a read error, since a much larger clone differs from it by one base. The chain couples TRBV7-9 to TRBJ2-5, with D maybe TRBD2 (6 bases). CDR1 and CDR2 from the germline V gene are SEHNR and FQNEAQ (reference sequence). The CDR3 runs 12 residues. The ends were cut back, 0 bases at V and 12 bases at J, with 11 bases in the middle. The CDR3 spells CASSLARRAEYF. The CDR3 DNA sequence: TGTGCCAGCAGCTTAGCGCGGAGGGCCGAGTACTTC. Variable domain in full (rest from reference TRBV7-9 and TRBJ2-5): DTGVSQNPRHKITKRGQNVTFRCDPISEHNRLYWYRQTLGQGPEFLTYFQNEAQLEKSRLLSDRFSAERPKGSFSTLEIQRTEQGDSAMYLCASSLARRAEYFGPGTRLLVL.

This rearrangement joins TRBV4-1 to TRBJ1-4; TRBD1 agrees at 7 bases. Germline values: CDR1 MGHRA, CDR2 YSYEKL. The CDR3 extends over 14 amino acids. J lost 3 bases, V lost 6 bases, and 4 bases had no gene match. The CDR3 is CASRKGAANEKLFF. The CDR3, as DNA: TGCGCCAGCAGAAAGGGGGCTGCTAATGAAAAACTGTTTTTT.

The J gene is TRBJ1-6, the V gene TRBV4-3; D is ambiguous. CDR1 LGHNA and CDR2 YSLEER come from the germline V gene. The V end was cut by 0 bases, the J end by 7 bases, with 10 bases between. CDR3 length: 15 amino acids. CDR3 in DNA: TGCGCCAGCAGCCAAGAGCAGAGGAGAAATTCACCCCTCCACTTT. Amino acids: CASSQEQRRNSPLHF.

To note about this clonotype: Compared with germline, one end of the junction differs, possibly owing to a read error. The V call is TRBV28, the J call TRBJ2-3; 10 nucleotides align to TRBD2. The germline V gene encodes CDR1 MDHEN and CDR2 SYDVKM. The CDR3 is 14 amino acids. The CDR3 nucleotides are TGTACCAGCAGGCTAGCGGGGGTCACAGATACGCAGTATTTT. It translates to CTSRLAGVTDTQYF. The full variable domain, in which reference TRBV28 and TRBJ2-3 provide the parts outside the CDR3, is DVKVTQSSRYLVKRTGEKVFLECVQDMDHENMFWYRQDPGLGLRLIYFSYDVKMKEKGDIPEGYSVSREKKERFSLILESASTNQTSMYLCTSRLAGVTDTQYFGPGTRLTVL.

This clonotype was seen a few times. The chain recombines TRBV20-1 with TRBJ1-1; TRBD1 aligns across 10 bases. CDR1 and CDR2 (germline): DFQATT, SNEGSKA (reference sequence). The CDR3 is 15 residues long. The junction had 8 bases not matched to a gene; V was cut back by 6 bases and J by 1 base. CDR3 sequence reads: CSAEDRGQWNTEAFF. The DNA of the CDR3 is TGCAGTGCCGAAGACAGGGGGCAGTGGAACACTGAAGCTTTCTTT.

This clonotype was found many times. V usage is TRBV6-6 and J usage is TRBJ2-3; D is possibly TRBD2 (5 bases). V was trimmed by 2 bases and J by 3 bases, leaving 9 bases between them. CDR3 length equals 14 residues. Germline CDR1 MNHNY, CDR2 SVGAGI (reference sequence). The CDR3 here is CASSYGRGTDTQYF. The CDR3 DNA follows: TGTGCCAGCAGTTACGGTCGGGGTACAGATACGCAGTATTTT.

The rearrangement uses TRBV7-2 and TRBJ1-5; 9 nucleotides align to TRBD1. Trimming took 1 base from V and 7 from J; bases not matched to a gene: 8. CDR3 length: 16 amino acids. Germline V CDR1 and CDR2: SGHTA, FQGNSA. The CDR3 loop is CASSLDFRDRVQPQHF. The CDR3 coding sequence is TGTGCCAGCAGCTTAGATTTCAGGGACAGGGTCCAGCCCCAGCATTTT.

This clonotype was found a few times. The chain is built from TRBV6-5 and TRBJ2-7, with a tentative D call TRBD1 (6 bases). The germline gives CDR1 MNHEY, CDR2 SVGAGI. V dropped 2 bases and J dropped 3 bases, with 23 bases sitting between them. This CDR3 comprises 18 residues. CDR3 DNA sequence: TGTGCCAGCAGTTACCTCCCCAGGGGCCCCAGGGACCTCTACGAGCAGTACTTC. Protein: CASSYLPRGPRDLYEQYF.

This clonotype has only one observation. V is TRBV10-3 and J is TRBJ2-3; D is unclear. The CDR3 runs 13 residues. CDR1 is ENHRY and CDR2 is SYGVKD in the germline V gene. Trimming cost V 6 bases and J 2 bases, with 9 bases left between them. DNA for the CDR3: TGTGCCATCAGCCAAGGACCCACAGATACGCAGTATTTT. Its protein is CAISQGPTDTQYF.

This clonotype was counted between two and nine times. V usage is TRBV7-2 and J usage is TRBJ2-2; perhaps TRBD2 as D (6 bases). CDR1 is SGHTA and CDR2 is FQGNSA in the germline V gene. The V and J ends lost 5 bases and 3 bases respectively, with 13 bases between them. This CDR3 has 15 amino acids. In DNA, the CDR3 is TGTGCCAGCAGCCCCCTTGGGGACTACACCGGGGAGCTGTTTTTT. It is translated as CASSPLGDYTGELFF. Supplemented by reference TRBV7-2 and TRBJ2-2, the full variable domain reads GAGVSQSPSNKVTEKGKDVELRCDPISGHTALYWYRQSLGQGLEFLIYFQGNSAPDKSGLPSDRFSAERTGGSVSTLTIQRTQQEDSAVYLCASSPLGDYTGELFFGEGSRLTVL.

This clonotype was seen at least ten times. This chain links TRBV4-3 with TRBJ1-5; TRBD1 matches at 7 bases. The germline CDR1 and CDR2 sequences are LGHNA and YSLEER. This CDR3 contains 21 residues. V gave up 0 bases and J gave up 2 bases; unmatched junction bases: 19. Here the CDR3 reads CASSQDLPGGTNLFGNQPQHF. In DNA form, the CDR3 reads TGCGCCAGCAGCCAAGATCTTCCAGGGGGGACTAACTTATTTGGCAATCAGCCCCAGCATTTT.

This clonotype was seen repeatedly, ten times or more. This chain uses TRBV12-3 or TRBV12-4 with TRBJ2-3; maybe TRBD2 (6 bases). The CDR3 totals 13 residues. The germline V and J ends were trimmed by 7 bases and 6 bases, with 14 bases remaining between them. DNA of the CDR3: TGTGCCAGCACCAATTGGAGGGCGGATACGCAGTATTTT. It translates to CASTNWRADTQYF.

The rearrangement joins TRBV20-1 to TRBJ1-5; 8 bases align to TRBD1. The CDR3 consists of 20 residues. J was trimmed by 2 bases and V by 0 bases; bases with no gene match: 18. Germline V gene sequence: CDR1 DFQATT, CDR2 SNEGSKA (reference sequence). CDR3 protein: CSARDRGQGTVRAGNQPQHF. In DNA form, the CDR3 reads TGCAGTGCTAGAGATCGAGGACAGGGAACCGTCCGTGCGGGCAATCAGCCCCAGCATTTT.

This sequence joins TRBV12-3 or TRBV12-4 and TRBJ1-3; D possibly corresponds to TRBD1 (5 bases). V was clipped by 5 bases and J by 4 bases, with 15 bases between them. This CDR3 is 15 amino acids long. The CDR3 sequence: CASSPGTDPGNTIYF. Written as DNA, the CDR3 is TGTGCCAGCAGTCCCGGGACGGACCCGGGAAACACCATATATTTT.

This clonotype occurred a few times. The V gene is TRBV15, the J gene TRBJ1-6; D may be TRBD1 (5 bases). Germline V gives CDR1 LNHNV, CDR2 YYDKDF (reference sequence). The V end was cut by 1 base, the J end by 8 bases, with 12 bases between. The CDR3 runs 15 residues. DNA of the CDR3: TGTGCCACCAGCAGAGTAAAGACAGTTGATTCACCCCTCCACTTT. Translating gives CATSRVKTVDSPLHF.

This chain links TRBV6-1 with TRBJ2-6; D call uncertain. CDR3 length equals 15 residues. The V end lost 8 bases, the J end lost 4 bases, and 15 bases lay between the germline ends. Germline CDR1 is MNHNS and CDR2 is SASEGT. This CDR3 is CASGQDFKGANVLTF. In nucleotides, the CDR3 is TGTGCCAGCGGCCAGGATTTTAAGGGGGCCAACGTCCTGACTTTC.

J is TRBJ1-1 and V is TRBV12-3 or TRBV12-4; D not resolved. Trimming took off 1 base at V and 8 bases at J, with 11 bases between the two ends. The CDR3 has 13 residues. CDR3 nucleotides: TGTGCCAGCAGTTTAGGGGTGGGAAGCGAAGCTTTCTTT. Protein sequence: CASSLGVGSEAFF.

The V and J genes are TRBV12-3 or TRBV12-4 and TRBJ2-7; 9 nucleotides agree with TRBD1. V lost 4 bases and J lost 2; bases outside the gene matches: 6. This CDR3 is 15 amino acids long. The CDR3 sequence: CASSSPRDRAYEQYF. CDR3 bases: TGTGCCAGCAGTTCTCCCCGGGACAGGGCCTACGAGCAGTACTTC.

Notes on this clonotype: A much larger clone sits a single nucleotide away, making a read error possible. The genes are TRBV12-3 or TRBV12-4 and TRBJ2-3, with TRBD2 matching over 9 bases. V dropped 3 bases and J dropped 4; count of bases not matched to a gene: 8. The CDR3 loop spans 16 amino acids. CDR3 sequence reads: CASSFTSGLSADTQYF. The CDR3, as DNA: TGTGCCAGCAGTTTTACTAGCGGGCTGAGCGCAGATACGCAGTATTTT.

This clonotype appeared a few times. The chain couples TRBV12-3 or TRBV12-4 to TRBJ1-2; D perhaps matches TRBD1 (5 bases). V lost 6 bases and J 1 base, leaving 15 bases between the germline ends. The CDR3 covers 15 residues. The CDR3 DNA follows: TGTGCCAGCAGGTTGGACACAACATTTAACTATGGCTACACCTTC. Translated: CASRLDTTFNYGYTF.

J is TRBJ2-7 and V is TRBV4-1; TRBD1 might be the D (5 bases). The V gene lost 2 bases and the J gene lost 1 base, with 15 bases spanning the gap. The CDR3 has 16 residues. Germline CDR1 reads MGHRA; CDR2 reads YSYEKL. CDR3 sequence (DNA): TGCGCCAGCAGCCAACTCCCAACAGGATTTTCCTACGAGCAGTACTTC. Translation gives CASSQLPTGFSYEQYF.

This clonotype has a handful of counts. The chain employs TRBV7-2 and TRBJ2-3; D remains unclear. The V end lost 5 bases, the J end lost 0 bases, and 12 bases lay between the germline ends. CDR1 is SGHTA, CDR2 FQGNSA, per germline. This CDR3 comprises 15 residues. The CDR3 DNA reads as TGTGCCAGCAGCCCTGGGTGGTTTAGCACAGATACGCAGTATTTT. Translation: CASSPGWFSTDTQYF.

The CDR3 spells CASNIYSGPEETQYF. CDR3 DNA sequence: TGCGCCAGCAACATATATAGCGGGCCCGAAGAGACCCAGTACTTC. This chain joins TRBV4-1 and TRBJ2-5; the match to TRBD2 covers 7 bases. Germline CDR1 reads MGHRA; CDR2 reads YSYEKL. The CDR3 length is 15 residues. With V trimmed by 7 bases and J by 3 bases, 11 bases remained unmatched.

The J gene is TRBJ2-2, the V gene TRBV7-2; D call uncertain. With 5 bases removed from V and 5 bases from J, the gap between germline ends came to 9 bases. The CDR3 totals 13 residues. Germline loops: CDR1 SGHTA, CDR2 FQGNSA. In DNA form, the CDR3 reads TGTGCCAGCAGCACTGGCCCGACCGGGGAGCTGTTTTTT. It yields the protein CASSTGPTGELFF.

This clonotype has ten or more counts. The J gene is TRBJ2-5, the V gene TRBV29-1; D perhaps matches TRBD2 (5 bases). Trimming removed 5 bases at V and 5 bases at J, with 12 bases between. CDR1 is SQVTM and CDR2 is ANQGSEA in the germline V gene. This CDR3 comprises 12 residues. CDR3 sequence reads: CSVYDKRETQYF. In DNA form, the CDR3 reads TGCAGCGTTTACGACAAGCGGGAGACCCAGTACTTC.

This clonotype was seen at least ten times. The CDR3 DNA reads as TGCGCCAGCAGCTCCGGGACTAGCGGGCGGAGCTCCTACAATGAGCAGTTCTTC. Translation: CASSSGTSGRSSYNEQFF. This rearrangement joins TRBV5-1 to TRBJ2-1; 12 bases fit TRBD2. CDR1 SGHRS and CDR2 YFSETQ come from the germline V gene. The CDR3 loop spans 18 amino acids. V shed 3 bases and J 0 bases; nucleotides not matched to a gene: 7.